This T cell receptor (beta chain) derives from a study of shared clonotypes between healthy human individuals. The study's findings and limits: Estimated clonotype richness was generally higher in naive than memory subsets.

Assay execution proceeded at the deep level. In the original processing: Junction-only sequences without quality scores were provided by ImmunoSEQ, so filtering was different. The assay was immunoSEQ multiplex PCR, and TCRdb's table has in-frame clones only and misses some. V, J and clone size reflect that table, while D and trimming were determined from the DNA. The table has more than 2 million clones, around 95% seen once. The CDR3 has 18 residues. Germline values: CDR1 MNHEY, CDR2 SMNVEV (reference sequence). V was clipped by 0 bases and J by 3 bases; unmatched bases: 10. From CD4+ cells came CD45RA+ naive and CD45RA-negative memory subsets. Details on this clone: The antigen is not known.

This chain joins TRBV27 and TRBJ2-3; TRBD2 aligns across 9 bases. The sequence derives from a man younger than 35 in good health. Source material: naive CD4+ T cells sorted from blood. The subset denotes: CD45RA+ positively selected. The CDR3 DNA reads as TGTGCCAGCAGTTTATCGGTCGGGAGCGGGGGGCCGACAGATACGCAGTATTTT. This encodes CASSLSVGSGGPTDTQYF.